Below are 14 T cell receptor beta chains sequenced from a single sample in a study of OX40 agonist ivuxolimab in advanced cancers. Generated by immunoSEQ multiplex PCR, the TCRdb table keeps only in-frame clones and is missing some. The sample holds 76,000 or so clones, about 89% seen once. The sequencing used CD4+ or CD8+ T cells sorted from blood, collected in a trial of the OX40 agonist ivuxolimab. These receptors all come from an adult with an advanced solid tumor such as melanoma, head and neck, liver or kidney cancer.

This chain joins TRBV7-2 and TRBJ2-7; D gene uncertain. Deletions cut 5 bases from V and 1 base from J, with 3 bases between. CDR3 length: 11 residues. Per germline, CDR1 SGHTA and CDR2 FQGNSA. The CDR3 DNA reads TGTGCCAGCAGCCCTTCCTACGAGCAGTACTTC. It translates to CASSPSYEQYF.

This clone was counted once. The V gene is TRBV5-8, the J gene TRBJ1-6, with D possibly being TRBD1 (5 bases). Trimming left V 6 bases short and J 0 bases short, with 10 bases between. Germline lookup yields CDR1 SGHTS and CDR2 YDEGEE. This CDR3 is built from 15 residues. CDR3 loop: CASNYQGSYNSPLHF. The CDR3 DNA follows: TGTGCCAGCAATTATCAGGGCTCCTATAATTCACCCCTCCACTTT. Full variable domain (rest looked up from reference TRBV5-8 and TRBJ1-6): EAGVTQSPTHLIKTRGQQATLRCSPISGHTSVYWYQQALGLGLQFLLWYDEGEERNRGNFPPRFSGRQFPNYSSELNVNALELEDSALYLCASNYQGSYNSPLHFGNGTRLTVT.

This clone was seen a few times. V is TRBV9 and J is TRBJ2-3, with D unresolved. Trimming left V 0 bases short and J 5 bases short, with 7 bases between. CDR3 length: 13 amino acids. Germline-derived CDR1 and CDR2 are SGDLS and YYNGEE. The DNA of the CDR3 is TGTGCCAGCAGCGTAGTAAGCTTAGATACGCAGTATTTT. Protein: CASSVVSLDTQYF. Complete variable domain (other parts from reference TRBV9 and TRBJ2-3): DSGVTQTPKHLITATGQRVTLRCSPRSGDLSVYWYQQSLDQGLQFLIQYYNGEERAKGNILERFSAQQFPDLHSELNLSSLELGDSALYFCASSVVSLDTQYFGPGTRLTVL.

There are a few counts of this clone. The chain has TRBV30 and TRBJ1-1; D not resolved. The CDR3 has 14 amino acids. V lost 0 bases to trimming and J lost 3 bases, with 11 bases between them. Germline CDR1 reads GTSNPN; CDR2 reads SVGIG (reference sequence). DNA for the CDR3: TGTGCCTGGAGTGTACCAGCCCGGTACACTGAAGCTTTCTTT. Translating gives CAWSVPARYTEAFF.

The rearrangement joins TRBV30 to TRBJ1-2, with D unclear. The CDR3 spans 13 residues. V was clipped by 0 bases and J by 4 bases, with 9 bases between them. The germline V gene has CDR1 GTSNPN and CDR2 SVGIG (reference sequence). In nucleotides, the CDR3 is TGTGCCTGGAGTGTAAAGCTCAGCTATGGCTACACCTTC. Translated: CAWSVKLSYGYTF. Using reference TRBV30 and TRBJ1-2 for the parts outside the CDR3, the full variable domain is SQTIHQWPATLVQPVGSPLSLECTVEGTSNPNLYWYRQAAGRGLQLLFYSVGIGQISSEVPQNLSASRPQDRQFILSSKKLLLSDSGFYLCAWSVKLSYGYTFGSGTRLTVV.

This clone was detected once. This rearrangement joins TRBV27 to TRBJ2-2; 15 positions agree with TRBD2. Germline V gene sequence: CDR1 MNHEY, CDR2 SMNVEV (reference sequence). The CDR3 extends over 18 amino acids. The J segment lost 3 bases and the V segment lost 3 bases, leaving 5 bases of the junction unmatched. For the CDR3, the DNA is TGTGCCAGCAGTTTCGGACTAGCGGGGGGGCTCGACACCGGGGAGCTGTTTTTT. Translated: CASSFGLAGGLDTGELFF.

The gene calls are TRBV5-1 and TRBJ1-4; tentative D call: TRBD1 (6 bases). Trimming took 3 bases from V and 8 from J, leaving 20 bases between them. The CDR3 runs 16 residues. CDR1 and CDR2 from the germline V gene are SGHRS and YFSETQ. This CDR3 reads CASSSQESTGQEKLFF. The CDR3 region has the DNA TGCGCCAGCAGCTCCCAGGAGAGTACAGGGCAAGAAAAACTGTTTTTT.

This clone was seen a handful of times. The V call is TRBV6-1, the J call TRBJ2-3; 9 bases fit TRBD1. V lost 3 bases and J lost 1; bases outside the gene matches: 2. Germline V gives CDR1 MNHNS, CDR2 SASEGT. The CDR3 is 15 residues long. CDR3 DNA sequence: TGTGCCAGCAGTGATCGGACAGGGGGCACAGATACGCAGTATTTT. Its protein product is CASSDRTGGTDTQYF.

Here the CDR3 reads CASSSRRTANYGYTF. The CDR3 DNA reads TGTGCCAGCAGCTCAAGACGGACAGCTAACTATGGCTACACCTTC. J is TRBJ1-2 and V is TRBV6-5; weak D call: TRBD1 (6 bases). Trimming pared 6 bases from V and 0 bases from J, leaving 14 bases between. This CDR3 has 15 amino acids. The germline gives CDR1 MNHEY, CDR2 SVGAGI.

The rearrangement uses TRBV15 and TRBJ1-4; TRBD1 is a possible D gene (6 bases). Trimming stripped 3 bases from V and 8 bases from J, with 22 bases between. The CDR3 consists of 17 residues. Germline CDR1 is LNHNV and CDR2 is YYDKDF (reference sequence). CDR3 protein: CATSSRTVEILKEKLFF. The CDR3 DNA reads TGTGCCACCAGCAGCAGGACAGTCGAAATCCTGAAGGAAAAACTGTTTTTT.

CDR3 sequence reads: CSVGTGYPDTQYF. CDR3 sequence (DNA): TGCAGCGTTGGGACAGGGTATCCAGATACGCAGTATTTT. The J gene is TRBJ2-3, the V gene TRBV29-1; 8 positions match TRBD1. CDR3 length: 13 residues. V shed 4 bases, J shed 4 bases, and the junction held 4 bases outside the gene matches. The germline V gene has CDR1 SQVTM and CDR2 ANQGSEA.

The chain is built from TRBV4-1 and TRBJ1-5; D is unresolved. The CDR3 spans 16 residues. Trimming left V 1 base short and J 5 bases short, with 15 bases between. The germline V gene has CDR1 MGHRA and CDR2 YSYEKL. This chain's CDR3 is CASSQAASRRDQPQHF. The CDR3 coding sequence is TGCGCCAGCAGCCAAGCGGCCAGCCGTAGGGATCAGCCCCAGCATTTT.

The V call is TRBV6-6, the J call TRBJ2-5; TRBD2 is a possible D gene (5 bases). Trimming took 2 bases from V and 2 from J, leaving 12 bases between them. The CDR3 extends over 15 amino acids. Germline V gene data show CDR1 as MNHNY and CDR2 as SVGAGI (reference sequence). For the CDR3, the DNA is TGTGCCAGCAGTTACGCACTAGGGCTACAAGAGACCCAGTACTTC. This gives the protein CASSYALGLQETQYF.

V gene TRBV11-2 combines with J gene TRBJ2-3, with 11 bases matching TRBD1. V trimming: 1 base; J trimming: 3 bases; junction bases outside the gene matches: 9. Per the germline V gene, CDR1 is SGHAT and CDR2 is FQNNGV. The CDR3 length is 18 residues. The DNA of the CDR3 is TGTGCCAGCAGCTTAGGGACAGGGGGCTTCAGATCTACAGATACGCAGTATTTT. Its translation is CASSLGTGGFRSTDTQYF.